The entry below describes one T cell receptor (beta chain). This specimen belongs to a study of blood T cell repertoires in COVID-19. Background on the study: T cells, B-cell-depleted T cells, or PBMCs supplied cDNA or gDNA.

In the original workflow: Counts of nucleated cells, estimated from reference gene primer amplification, were obtained. Sequenced by immunoSEQ multiplex PCR; TCRdb stores in-frame clones only, minus some. The V and J calls and clone size are taken from that table; D and trimming were inferred from the DNA. Of 200,000 to 300,000 clones listed, around four fifths are singletons. Sequenced: peripheral blood. The source is a woman aged 80 or over with acute or convalescent COVID-19.

In DNA, the CDR3 is TGTGCCAGCAGTCTCGGGATAGCGGGTAGCACAGATACGCAGTATTTT. This encodes CASSLGIAGSTDTQYF. This sequence joins TRBV27 and TRBJ2-3; TRBD2 aligns across 7 bases. The germline CDR1 and CDR2 sequences are MNHEY and SMNVEV (reference sequence). This CDR3 is built from 16 residues. V lost 5 bases, J lost 0 bases, and 8 bases stayed unmatched.